This T cell receptor beta chain was sequenced during a study of cytomegalovirus exposure and HLA in healthy donors. Points from the study as a whole: Judged likely to be a sequencing artifact was a cluster of highly shared sequence variants.

The V end was cut by 6 bases, the J end by 1 base, with 7 bases between. Germline values: CDR1 MDHEN, CDR2 SYDVKM. The CDR3 consists of 13 residues. A multiplex PCR was run with 60 Vbeta primers and 13 Jbeta primers. Only in-frame clones appear in the TCRdb table, and some are missing; sequencing was by immunoSEQ multiplex PCR. This table lists approximately 43,000 clones. About this clone itself: As yet, its antigen is unknown.

Sequencing input: PBMCs. This clonotype was obtained from a woman aged 25 to 39 in good health and CMV-seronegative. The V gene is TRBV28, the J gene TRBJ2-1, with D hard to call. Here the CDR3 DNA reads TGTGCCAGCAGCAAGCCATCCTACAATGAGCAGTTCTTC. Translation: CASSKPSYNEQFF.